The 7 T cell receptor beta chains reported below all come from one sample, sequenced in a study of cytomegalovirus exposure and HLA in healthy donors. PCR primers comprised 60 Vbeta and 13 Jbeta primers. Measured with immunoSEQ multiplex PCR; TCRdb has only the in-frame clones, and not every one. This sample's clone table lists some 75,000 clones. The specimen sequenced was PBMCs. The receptors were sampled from a man aged 35 to 55 in good health and CMV-seronegative.

The chain recombines TRBV9 with TRBJ2-3, with a weak D call TRBD2 (6 bases). Germline CDR1 is SGDLS and CDR2 is YYNGEE. Between the trimmed V and J ends, which lost 0 bases and 6 bases, there was a span of 11 bases. CDR3 length equals 14 residues. In DNA form, the CDR3 reads TGTGCCAGCAGCGTAGTTAGCGGCGGGGATACGCAGTATTTT. Protein sequence: CASSVVSGGDTQYF.

The chain recombines TRBV7-6 with TRBJ2-5, with D possibly being TRBD2 (5 bases). Germline-derived CDR1 and CDR2 are SGHVS and FNYEAQ. There are 15 residues in the CDR3. V gave up 5 bases and J gave up 1 base, with 14 bases separating them. Written as DNA, the CDR3 is TGTGCCAGCAGCGTTCAACGGACTCTCCAAGAGACCCAGTACTTC. It translates to CASSVQRTLQETQYF. Variable domain in full (rest from reference TRBV7-6 and TRBJ2-5): GAGVSQSPRYKVTKRGQDVALRCDPISGHVSLYWYRQALGQGPEFLTYFNYEAQQDKSGLPNDRFSAERPEGSISTLTIQRTEQRDSAMYRCASSVQRTLQETQYFGPGTRLLVL.

V and J are TRBV6-5 and TRBJ2-3, with TRBD2 matching 7 bases. CDR3 size: 14 residues. Germline V gene sequence: CDR1 MNHEY, CDR2 SVGAGI. Unmatched junction bases numbered 6, after V lost 6 bases and J lost 3 bases. The CDR3 bases are TGTGCCAGCAGGGCGGGAGTGAGGACAGATACGCAGTATTTT. It specifies CASRAGVRTDTQYF.

The J gene is TRBJ2-7, the V gene TRBV5-4; 11 positions agree with TRBD2. Germline V gives CDR1 SGHNT, CDR2 YYREEE (reference sequence). This CDR3 spans 15 amino acids. The V gene end was trimmed by 4 bases and the J gene end by 6 bases; junction bases not matched to a gene: 9. The CDR3 is CASSTRPGLAAEQYF. The CDR3 DNA reads as TGTGCCAGCAGCACTAGACCGGGACTAGCGGCCGAGCAGTACTTC.

The chain combines TRBV15 with TRBJ2-2; tentatively, D is TRBD1 (7 bases). Germline values: CDR1 LNHNV, CDR2 YYDKDF (reference sequence). The V and J ends lost 8 bases and 5 bases respectively, with 18 bases between them. The CDR3 consists of 15 residues. This CDR3 reads CATAQEGAFTGELFF. The CDR3, as DNA: TGTGCCACCGCCCAGGAGGGGGCGTTTACCGGGGAGCTGTTTTTT.

The CDR3 sequence: CATGTSGIYEQYF. The CDR3 bases are TGTGCCACCGGGACTAGCGGAATCTACGAGCAGTACTTC. The chain employs TRBV28 and TRBJ2-7; 11 nucleotides line up with TRBD2. V was pared by 10 bases and J by 3 bases, with 5 bases of the junction left unmatched. Per the germline V gene, CDR1 is MDHEN and CDR2 is SYDVKM. This CDR3 has 13 residues.

The CDR3 loop reads CASSQVGVFKNGETQYF. The DNA of the CDR3 is TGCGCCAGCAGCCAAGTAGGGGTTTTTAAGAATGGGGAGACCCAGTACTTC. The rearrangement joins TRBV4-1 to TRBJ2-5; D may be TRBD1 (5 bases). CDR3 size: 17 residues. Per germline, CDR1 MGHRA and CDR2 YSYEKL. V shed 1 base and J shed 5 bases, with 20 bases lying between them.